This is a list of T cell receptor beta chains from one sample in a study of technical replicates of blood from a handful of donors. TCRdb's copy holds only in-frame clones and misses some; the assay was immunoSEQ multiplex PCR. The table includes 80,000 to 100,000 clones, about 96% detected once. The sample taken for sequencing was T cells isolated from PBMCs. These TCRs come from a human donor in good health. The CDR3 runs from the conserved cysteine through the conserved F or W. A D gene is named only where the DNA matches it firmly.

D	J	V	CDR3
TRBD1	TRBJ1-2	TRBV11-3	CASSPGTAISVYGYTF
-	TRBJ2-1	TRBV28	CASSLAPGAFDNEQFF
-	TRBJ1-2	TRBV30	CAWSDGTRRNGYTF
-	TRBJ2-7	TRBV28	CASSLIQEAREQYF
TRBD2	TRBJ2-1	TRBV7-2	CASSATSGGYNEQFF
-	TRBJ1-4	TRBV6-6	CASSYSGSTNEKLFF
TRBD1	TRBJ1-1	TRBV5-1	CASSRRQGGFGNTEAFF
-	TRBJ1-1	TRBV28	CASRDRPGQQAFF
-	TRBJ2-1	TRBV27	CASRIRGVYNEQFF
TRBD1	TRBJ1-1	TRBV28	CASSRGQGYTEAFF
-	TRBJ2-1	TRBV10-1	CASTGSGEQFF